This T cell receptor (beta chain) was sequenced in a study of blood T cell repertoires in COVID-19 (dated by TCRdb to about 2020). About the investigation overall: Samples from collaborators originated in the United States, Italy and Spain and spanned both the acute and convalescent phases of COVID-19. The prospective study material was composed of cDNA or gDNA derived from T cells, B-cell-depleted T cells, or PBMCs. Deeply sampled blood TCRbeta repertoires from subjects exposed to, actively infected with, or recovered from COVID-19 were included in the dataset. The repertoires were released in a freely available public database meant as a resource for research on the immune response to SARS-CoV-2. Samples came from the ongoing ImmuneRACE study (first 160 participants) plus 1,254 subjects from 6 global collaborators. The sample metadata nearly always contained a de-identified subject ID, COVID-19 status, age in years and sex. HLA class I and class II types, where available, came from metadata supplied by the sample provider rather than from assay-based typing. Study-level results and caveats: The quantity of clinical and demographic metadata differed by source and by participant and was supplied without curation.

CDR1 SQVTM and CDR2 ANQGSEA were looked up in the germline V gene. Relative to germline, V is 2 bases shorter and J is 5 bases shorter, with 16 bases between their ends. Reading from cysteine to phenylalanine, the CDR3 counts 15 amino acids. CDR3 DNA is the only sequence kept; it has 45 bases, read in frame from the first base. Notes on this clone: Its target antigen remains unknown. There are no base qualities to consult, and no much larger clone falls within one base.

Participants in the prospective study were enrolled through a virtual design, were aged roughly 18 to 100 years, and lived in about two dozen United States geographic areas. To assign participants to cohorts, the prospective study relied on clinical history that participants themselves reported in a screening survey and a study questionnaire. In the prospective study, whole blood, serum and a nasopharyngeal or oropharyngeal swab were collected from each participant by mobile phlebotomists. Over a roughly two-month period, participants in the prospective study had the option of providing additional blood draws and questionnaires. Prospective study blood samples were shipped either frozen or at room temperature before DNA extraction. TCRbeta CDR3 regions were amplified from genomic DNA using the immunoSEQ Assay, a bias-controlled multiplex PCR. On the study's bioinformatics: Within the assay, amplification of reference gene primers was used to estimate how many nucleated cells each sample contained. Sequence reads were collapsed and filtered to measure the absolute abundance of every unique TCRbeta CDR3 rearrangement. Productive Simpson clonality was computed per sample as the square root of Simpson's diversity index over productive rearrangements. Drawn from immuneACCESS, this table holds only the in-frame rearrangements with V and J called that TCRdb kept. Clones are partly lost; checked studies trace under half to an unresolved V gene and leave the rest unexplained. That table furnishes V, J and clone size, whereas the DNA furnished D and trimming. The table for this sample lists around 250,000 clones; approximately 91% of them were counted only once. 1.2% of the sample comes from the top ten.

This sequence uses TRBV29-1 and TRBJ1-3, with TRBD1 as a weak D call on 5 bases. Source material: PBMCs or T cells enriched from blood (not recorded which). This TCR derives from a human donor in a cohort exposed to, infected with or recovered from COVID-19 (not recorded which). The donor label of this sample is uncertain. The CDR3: CSVEIGARARNTIYF. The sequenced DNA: TGCAGCGTTGAAATTGGGGCCAGGGCCCGAAACACCATATATTTT.